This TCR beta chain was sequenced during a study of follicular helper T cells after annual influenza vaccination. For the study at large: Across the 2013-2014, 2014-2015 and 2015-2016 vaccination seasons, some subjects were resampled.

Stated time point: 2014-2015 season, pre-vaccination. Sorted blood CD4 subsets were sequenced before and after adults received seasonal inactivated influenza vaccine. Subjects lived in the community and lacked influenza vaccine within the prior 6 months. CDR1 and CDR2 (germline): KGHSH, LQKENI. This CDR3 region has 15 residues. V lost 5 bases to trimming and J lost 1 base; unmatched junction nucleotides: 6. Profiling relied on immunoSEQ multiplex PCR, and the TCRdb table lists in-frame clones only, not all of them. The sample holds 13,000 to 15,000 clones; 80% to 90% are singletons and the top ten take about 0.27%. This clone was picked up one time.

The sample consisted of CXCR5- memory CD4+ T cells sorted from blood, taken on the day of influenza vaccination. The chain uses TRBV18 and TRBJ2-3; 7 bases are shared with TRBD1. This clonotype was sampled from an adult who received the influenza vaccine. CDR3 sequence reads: CASSSRQGRTDTQYF. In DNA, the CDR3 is TGTGCCAGCTCATCACGACAGGGACGCACAGATACGCAGTATTTT.